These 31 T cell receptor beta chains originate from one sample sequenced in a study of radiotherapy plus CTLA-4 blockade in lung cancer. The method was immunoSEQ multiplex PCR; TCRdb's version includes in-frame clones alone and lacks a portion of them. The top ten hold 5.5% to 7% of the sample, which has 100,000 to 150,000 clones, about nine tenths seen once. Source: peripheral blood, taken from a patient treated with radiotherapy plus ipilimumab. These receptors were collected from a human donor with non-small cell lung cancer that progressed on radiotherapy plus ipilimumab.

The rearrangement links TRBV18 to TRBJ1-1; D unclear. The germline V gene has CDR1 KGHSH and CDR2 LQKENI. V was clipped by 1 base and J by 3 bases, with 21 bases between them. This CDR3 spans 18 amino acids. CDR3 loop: CASSPLLGRENDYTEAFF. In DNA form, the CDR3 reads TGTGCCAGCTCACCACTCCTGGGTAGGGAAAATGATTACACTGAAGCTTTCTTT.

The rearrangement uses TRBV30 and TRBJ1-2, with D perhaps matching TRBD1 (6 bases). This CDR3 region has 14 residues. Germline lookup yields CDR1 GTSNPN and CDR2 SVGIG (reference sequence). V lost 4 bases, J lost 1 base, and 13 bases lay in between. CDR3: CAWKPQGVNYGYTF. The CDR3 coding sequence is TGTGCCTGGAAACCACAGGGAGTTAACTATGGCTACACCTTC.

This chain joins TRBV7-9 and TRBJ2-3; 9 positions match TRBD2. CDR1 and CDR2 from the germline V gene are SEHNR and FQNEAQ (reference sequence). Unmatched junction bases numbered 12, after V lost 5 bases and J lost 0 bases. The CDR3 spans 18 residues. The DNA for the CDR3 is TGTGCCAGCAGCCCGCGACTCGTAGCGGGGGCAAGCACAGATACGCAGTATTTT. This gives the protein CASSPRLVAGASTDTQYF. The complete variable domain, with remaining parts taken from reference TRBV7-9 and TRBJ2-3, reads DTGVSQNPRHKITKRGQNVTFRCDPISEHNRLYWYRQTLGQGPEFLTYFQNEAQLEKSRLLSDRFSAERPKGSFSTLEIQRTEQGDSAMYLCASSPRLVAGASTDTQYFGPGTRLTVL.

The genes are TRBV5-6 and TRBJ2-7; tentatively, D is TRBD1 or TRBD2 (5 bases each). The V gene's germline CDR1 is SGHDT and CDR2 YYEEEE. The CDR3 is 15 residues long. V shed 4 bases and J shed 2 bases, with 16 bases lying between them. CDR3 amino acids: CASSEDGDDTYEQYF. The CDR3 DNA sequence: TGTGCCAGCAGCGAAGACGGGGACGATACCTACGAGCAGTACTTC. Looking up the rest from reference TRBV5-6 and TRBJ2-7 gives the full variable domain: DAGVTQSPTHLIKTRGQQVTLRCSPKSGHDTVSWYQQALGQGPQFIFQYYEEEERQRGNFPDRFSGHQFPNYSSELNVNALLLGDSALYLCASSEDGDDTYEQYFGPGTRLTVT.

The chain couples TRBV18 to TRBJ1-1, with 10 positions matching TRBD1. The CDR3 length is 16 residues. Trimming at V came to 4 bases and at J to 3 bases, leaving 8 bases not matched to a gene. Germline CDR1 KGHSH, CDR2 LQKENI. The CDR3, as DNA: TGTGCCAGCTCACTAGATCCGGGACAGGGGTACACTGAAGCTTTCTTT. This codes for CASSLDPGQGYTEAFF.

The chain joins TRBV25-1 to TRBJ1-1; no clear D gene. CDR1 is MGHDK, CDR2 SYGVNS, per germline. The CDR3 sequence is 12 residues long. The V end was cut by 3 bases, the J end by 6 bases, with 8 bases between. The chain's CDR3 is CASSEGPAEAFF. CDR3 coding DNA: TGTGCCAGCAGTGAGGGCCCAGCTGAAGCTTTCTTT.

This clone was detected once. The CDR3 coding sequence is TGTGCCAGCTCAGGCAACGGGGCCAAACCCGGGGAGCTGTTTTTT. Translated: CASSGNGAKPGELFF. The chain uses TRBV18 and TRBJ2-2; TRBD1 or TRBD2 may be the D gene (5 bases each). Between the trimmed V and J ends, which lost 5 bases and 6 bases, there was a span of 16 bases. CDR1 and CDR2 from the germline V gene are KGHSH and LQKENI. There are 15 residues in the CDR3.

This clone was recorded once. CDR3 coding DNA: TGTGCCAGTAGTATAGCCACAGGGACAGATACGCAGTATTTT. Translated: CASSIATGTDTQYF. This rearrangement joins TRBV19 to TRBJ2-3; D perhaps matches TRBD1 (6 bases). Trimming left V 1 base short and J 3 bases short, with 8 bases between. Germline CDR1 reads LNHDA; CDR2 reads SQIVND (reference sequence). The CDR3 is 14 amino acids.

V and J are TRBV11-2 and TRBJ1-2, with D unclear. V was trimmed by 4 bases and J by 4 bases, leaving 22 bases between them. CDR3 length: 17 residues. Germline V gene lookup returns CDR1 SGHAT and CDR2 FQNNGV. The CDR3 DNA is TGTGCCAGCAGCTCCCCAGGACGGACCGGGTACCGCTATGGCTACACCTTC. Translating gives CASSSPGRTGYRYGYTF. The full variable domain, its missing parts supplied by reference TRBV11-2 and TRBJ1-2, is EAGVAQSPRYKIIEKRQSVAFWCNPISGHATLYWYQQILGQGPKLLIQFQNNGVVDDSQLPKDRFSAERLKGVDSTLKIQPAKLEDSAVYLCASSSPGRTGYRYGYTFGSGTRLTVV.

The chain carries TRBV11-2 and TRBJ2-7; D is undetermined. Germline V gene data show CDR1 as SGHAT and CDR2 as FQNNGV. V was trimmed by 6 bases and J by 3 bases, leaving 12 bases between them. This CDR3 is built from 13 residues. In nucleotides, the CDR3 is TGTGCCAGCAGGGAAACGAGCGTCTACGAGCAGTACTTC. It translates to CASRETSVYEQYF. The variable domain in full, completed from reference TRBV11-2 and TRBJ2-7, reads EAGVAQSPRYKIIEKRQSVAFWCNPISGHATLYWYQQILGQGPKLLIQFQNNGVVDDSQLPKDRFSAERLKGVDSTLKIQPAKLEDSAVYLCASRETSVYEQYFGPGTRLTVT.

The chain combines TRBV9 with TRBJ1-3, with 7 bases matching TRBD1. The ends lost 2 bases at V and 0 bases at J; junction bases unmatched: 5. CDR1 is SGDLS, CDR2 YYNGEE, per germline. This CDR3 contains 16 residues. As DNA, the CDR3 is TGTGCCAGCAGCGTCGAACAGGGGACCTCTGGAAACACCATATATTTT. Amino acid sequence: CASSVEQGTSGNTIYF.

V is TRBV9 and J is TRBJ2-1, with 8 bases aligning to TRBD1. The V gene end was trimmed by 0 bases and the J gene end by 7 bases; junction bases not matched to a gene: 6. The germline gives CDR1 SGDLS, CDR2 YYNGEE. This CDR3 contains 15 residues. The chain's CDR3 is CASSVGTGLSNEQFF. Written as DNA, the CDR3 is TGTGCCAGCAGCGTAGGGACAGGGCTTTCGAATGAGCAGTTCTTC.

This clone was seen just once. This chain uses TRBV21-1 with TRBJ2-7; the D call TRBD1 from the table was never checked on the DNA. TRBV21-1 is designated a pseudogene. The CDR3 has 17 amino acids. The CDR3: CASSKGPGQGSSYEQYF. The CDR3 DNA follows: TGTGCCAGCAGCAAAGGTCCAGGACAGGGGAGCTCCTACGAGCAGTACTTC.

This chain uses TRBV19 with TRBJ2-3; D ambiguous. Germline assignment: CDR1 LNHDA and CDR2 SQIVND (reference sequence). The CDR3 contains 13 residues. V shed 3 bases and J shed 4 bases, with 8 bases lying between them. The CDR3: CASSMGLADTQYF. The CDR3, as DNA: TGTGCCAGTAGTATGGGATTGGCAGATACGCAGTATTTT. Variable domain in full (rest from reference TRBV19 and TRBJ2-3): DGGITQSPKYLFRKEGQNVTLSCEQNLNHDAMYWYRQDPGQGLRLIYYSQIVNDFQKGDIAEGYSVSREKKESFPLTVTSAQKNPTAFYLCASSMGLADTQYFGPGTRLTVL.

This CDR3 reads CASSDGQGKPYEQYF. The CDR3 coding sequence is TGTGCCAGCAGTGACGGTCAGGGGAAGCCCTACGAGCAGTACTTC. The chain couples TRBV6-4 to TRBJ2-7; D may be TRBD1 (6 bases). Germline V gene data show CDR1 as MRHNA and CDR2 as SNTAGT. Trimming took off 2 bases at V and 2 bases at J, with 13 bases between the two ends. This CDR3 contains 15 residues.

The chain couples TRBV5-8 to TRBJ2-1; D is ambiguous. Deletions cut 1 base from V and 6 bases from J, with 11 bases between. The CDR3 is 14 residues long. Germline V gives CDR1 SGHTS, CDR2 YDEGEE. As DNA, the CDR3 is TGTGCCAGCAGCTTGATTCCCACGGCCAATGAGCAGTTCTTC. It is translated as CASSLIPTANEQFF.

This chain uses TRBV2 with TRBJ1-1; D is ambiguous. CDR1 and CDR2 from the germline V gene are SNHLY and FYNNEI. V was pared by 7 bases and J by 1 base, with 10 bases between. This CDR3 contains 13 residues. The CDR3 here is CASKDGTNTEAFF. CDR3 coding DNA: TGTGCCAGCAAGGACGGCACGAACACTGAAGCTTTCTTT.

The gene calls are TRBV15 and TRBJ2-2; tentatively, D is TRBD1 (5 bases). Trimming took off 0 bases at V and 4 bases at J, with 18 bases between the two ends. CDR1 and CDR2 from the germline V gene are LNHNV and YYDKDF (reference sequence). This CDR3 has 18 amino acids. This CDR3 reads CATSRDRLQGHSTGELFF. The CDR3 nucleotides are TGTGCCACCAGCAGAGATAGGTTGCAGGGTCATAGCACCGGGGAGCTGTTTTTT.

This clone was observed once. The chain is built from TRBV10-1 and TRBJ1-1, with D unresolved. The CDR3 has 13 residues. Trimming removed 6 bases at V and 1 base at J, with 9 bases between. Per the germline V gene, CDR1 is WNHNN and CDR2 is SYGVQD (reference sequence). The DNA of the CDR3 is TGCGCCAGCAGCGACGGAGAGAACACTGAAGCTTTCTTT. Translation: CASSDGENTEAFF.

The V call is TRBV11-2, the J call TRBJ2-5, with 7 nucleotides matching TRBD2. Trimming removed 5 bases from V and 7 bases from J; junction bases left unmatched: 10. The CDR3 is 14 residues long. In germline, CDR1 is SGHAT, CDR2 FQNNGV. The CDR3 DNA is TGTGCCAGCAGCACCGCCCCGGGGGGAGCGACCCAGTACTTC. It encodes CASSTAPGGATQYF. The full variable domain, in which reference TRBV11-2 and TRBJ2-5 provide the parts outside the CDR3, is EAGVAQSPRYKIIEKRQSVAFWCNPISGHATLYWYQQILGQGPKLLIQFQNNGVVDDSQLPKDRFSAERLKGVDSTLKIQPAKLEDSAVYLCASSTAPGGATQYFGPGTRLLVL.

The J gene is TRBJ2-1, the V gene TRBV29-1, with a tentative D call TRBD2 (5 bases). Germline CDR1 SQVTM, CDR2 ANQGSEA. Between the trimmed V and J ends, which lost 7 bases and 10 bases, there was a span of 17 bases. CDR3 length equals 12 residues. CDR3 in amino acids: CSAGPVPGEQFF. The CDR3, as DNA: TGCAGCGCTGGACCAGTGCCGGGGGAGCAGTTCTTC.

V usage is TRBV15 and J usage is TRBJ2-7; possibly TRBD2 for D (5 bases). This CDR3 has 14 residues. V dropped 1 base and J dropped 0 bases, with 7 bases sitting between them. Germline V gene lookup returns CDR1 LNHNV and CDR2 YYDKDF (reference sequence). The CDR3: CATSRVAGSYEQYF. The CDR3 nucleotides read TGTGCCACCAGCAGAGTGGCGGGCTCCTACGAGCAGTACTTC.

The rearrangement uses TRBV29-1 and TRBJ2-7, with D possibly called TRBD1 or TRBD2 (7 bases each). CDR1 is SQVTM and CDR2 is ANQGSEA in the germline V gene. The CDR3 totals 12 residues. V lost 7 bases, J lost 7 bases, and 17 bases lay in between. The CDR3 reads CSGSIRGGEQYF. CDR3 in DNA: TGCAGCGGTAGTATCAGGGGGGGTGAGCAGTACTTC.

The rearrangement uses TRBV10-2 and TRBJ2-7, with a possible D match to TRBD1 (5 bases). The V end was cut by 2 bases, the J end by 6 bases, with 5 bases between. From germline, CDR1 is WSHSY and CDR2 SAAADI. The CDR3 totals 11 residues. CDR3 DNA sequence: TGCGCCAGCAGTGAGGGGGCCGAGCAGTACTTC. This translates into CASSEGAEQYF.

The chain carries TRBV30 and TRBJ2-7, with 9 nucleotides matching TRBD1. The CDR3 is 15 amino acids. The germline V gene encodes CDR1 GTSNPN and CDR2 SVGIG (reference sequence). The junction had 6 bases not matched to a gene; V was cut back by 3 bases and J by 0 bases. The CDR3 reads CAWSLGQGSSYEQYF. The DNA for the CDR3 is TGTGCCTGGAGCCTCGGACAGGGGAGCTCCTACGAGCAGTACTTC. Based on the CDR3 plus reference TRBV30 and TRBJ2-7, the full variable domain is SQTIHQWPATLVQPVGSPLSLECTVEGTSNPNLYWYRQAAGRGLQLLFYSVGIGQISSEVPQNLSASRPQDRQFILSSKKLLLSDSGFYLCAWSLGQGSSYEQYFGPGTRLTVT.

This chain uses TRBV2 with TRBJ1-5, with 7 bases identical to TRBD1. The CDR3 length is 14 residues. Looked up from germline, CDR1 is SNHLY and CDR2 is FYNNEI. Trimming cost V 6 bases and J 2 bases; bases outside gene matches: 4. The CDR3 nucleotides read TGTGCCAGCAGCTACGGGACAGGCAATCAGCCCCAGCATTTT. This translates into CASSYGTGNQPQHF.

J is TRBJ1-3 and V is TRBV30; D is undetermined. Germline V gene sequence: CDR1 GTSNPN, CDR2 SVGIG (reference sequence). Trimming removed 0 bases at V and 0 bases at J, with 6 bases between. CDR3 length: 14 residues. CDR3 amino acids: CAWSVINSGNTIYF. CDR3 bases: TGTGCCTGGAGTGTAATCAACTCTGGAAACACCATATATTTT.

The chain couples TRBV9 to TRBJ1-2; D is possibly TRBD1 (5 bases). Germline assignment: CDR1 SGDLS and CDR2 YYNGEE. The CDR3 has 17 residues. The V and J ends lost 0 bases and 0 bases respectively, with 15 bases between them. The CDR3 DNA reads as TGTGCCAGCAGCGTAGATGGTGCCAGGGCGACTAACTATGGCTACACCTTC. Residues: CASSVDGARATNYGYTF.

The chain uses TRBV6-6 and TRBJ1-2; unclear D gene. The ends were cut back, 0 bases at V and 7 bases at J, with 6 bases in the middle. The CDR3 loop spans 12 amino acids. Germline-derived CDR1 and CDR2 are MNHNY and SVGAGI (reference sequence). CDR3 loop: CASSYSPSGYTF. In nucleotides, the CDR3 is TGTGCCAGCAGTTACTCGCCCTCTGGCTACACCTTC.

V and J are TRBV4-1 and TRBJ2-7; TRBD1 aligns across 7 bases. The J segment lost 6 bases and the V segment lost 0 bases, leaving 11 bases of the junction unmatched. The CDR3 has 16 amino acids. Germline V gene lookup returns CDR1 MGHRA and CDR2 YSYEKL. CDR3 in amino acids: CASSQEGTGAFGEQYF. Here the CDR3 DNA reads TGCGCCAGCAGCCAAGAGGGAACAGGGGCGTTCGGCGAGCAGTACTTC.

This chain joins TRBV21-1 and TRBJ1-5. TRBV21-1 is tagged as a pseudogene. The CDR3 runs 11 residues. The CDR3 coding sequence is TGTGCCAGCAGGGTTTTTCAGCCCCAGCATTTT. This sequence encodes CASRVFQPQHF.